The next 28 T cell receptor beta chains were all read from a single sample in a study of cytomegalovirus exposure and HLA in healthy donors. Sequencing used immunoSEQ multiplex PCR; TCRdb keeps in-frame clones, though not all of them. Of about 150,000 clones in the sample, roughly 84% were seen once. The sequencing input was PBMCs. The receptor source for this set is a human donor in good health.

The rearrangement uses TRBV4-1 and TRBJ2-2, with D perhaps matching TRBD1 (5 bases). Trimming removed 4 bases at V and 5 bases at J, with 26 bases between. The CDR3 contains 19 residues. Germline-derived CDR1 and CDR2 are MGHRA and YSYEKL. This chain's CDR3 is CASSLKTQGIGSKTGELFF. In DNA form, the CDR3 reads TGCGCCAGCAGCCTAAAGACTCAGGGTATCGGTTCTAAAACCGGGGAGCTGTTTTTT.

The J gene is TRBJ1-5, the V gene TRBV19, with 12 positions matching TRBD1. Germline V gene lookup returns CDR1 LNHDA and CDR2 SQIVND (reference sequence). There are 15 residues in the CDR3. The V and J ends lost 7 bases and 6 bases, in that order; junction bases with no gene match: 7. In nucleotides, the CDR3 is TGTGCCAGTACCCCGGGACAGGGGGCAGGTCAGCCCCAGCATTTT. It encodes CASTPGQGAGQPQHF.

The chain carries TRBV2 and TRBJ1-3; 9 bases align to TRBD1. Germline values: CDR1 SNHLY, CDR2 FYNNEI. This CDR3 comprises 16 residues. The V gene end was trimmed by 6 bases and the J gene end by 2 bases; junction bases not matched to a gene: 8. The CDR3 loop is CASRRPWTGAGNTIYF. The CDR3 DNA is TGTGCCAGCAGGAGACCCTGGACAGGGGCTGGAAACACCATATATTTT. The whole variable domain, filled in from reference TRBV2 and TRBJ1-3, reads EPEVTQTPSHQVTQMGQEVILRCVPISNHLYFYWYRQILGQKVEFLVSFYNNEISEKSEIFDDQFSVERPDGSNFTLKIRSTKLEDSAMYFCASRRPWTGAGNTIYFGEGSWLTVV.

V usage is TRBV13 and J usage is TRBJ2-3, with 7 nucleotides matching TRBD2. V lost 8 bases to trimming and J lost 0 bases; unmatched junction nucleotides: 8. The CDR3 loop spans 15 amino acids. Germline V gene lookup returns CDR1 PRHDT and CDR2 FYEKMQ (reference sequence). The chain's CDR3 is CASRGRETSTDTQYF. The CDR3 DNA is TGTGCCAGCCGAGGGAGGGAAACTAGCACAGATACGCAGTATTTT.

V and J are TRBV5-1 and TRBJ2-2, with TRBD2 matching 8 bases. With V trimmed by 4 bases and J by 2 bases, 7 bases remained unmatched. CDR1 is SGHRS and CDR2 is YFSETQ in the germline V gene. This CDR3 spans 16 amino acids. The chain's CDR3 is CASSPREGLNTGELFF. DNA of the CDR3: TGCGCCAGCAGCCCCCGGGAGGGCCTAAACACCGGGGAGCTGTTTTTT.

The chain is built from TRBV6-1 and TRBJ2-3; maybe TRBD2 (5 bases). Per the germline V gene, CDR1 is MNHNS and CDR2 is SASEGT. Trimming pared 3 bases from V and 3 bases from J, leaving 16 bases between. The CDR3 runs 16 residues. The CDR3 loop is CASSDVLTGTTDTQYF. The DNA of the CDR3 is TGTGCCAGCAGTGATGTCTTGACGGGAACTACAGATACGCAGTATTTT.

The chain is built from TRBV5-4 and TRBJ2-5, with 8 bases lining up with TRBD2. Germline V CDR1 and CDR2: SGHNT, YYREEE (reference sequence). V lost 0 bases to trimming and J lost 5 bases; unmatched junction nucleotides: 18. The CDR3 is 19 amino acids. CDR3 protein: CASSLGERQSRGGRETQYF. As DNA, the CDR3 is TGTGCCAGCAGCTTGGGGGAGAGGCAGAGCCGGGGGGGCAGGGAGACCCAGTACTTC.

The gene calls are TRBV28 and TRBJ2-2; no definite D call. CDR3 length: 13 amino acids. Trimming shortened V by 7 bases and J by 0 bases, and 6 bases separated the two germline ends. The germline V gene encodes CDR1 MDHEN and CDR2 SYDVKM. CDR3 region: CASKPANTGELFF. DNA of the CDR3: TGTGCCAGCAAACCAGCGAACACCGGGGAGCTGTTTTTT. The entire variable domain, with the rest obtained from reference TRBV28 and TRBJ2-2, is as follows: DVKVTQSSRYLVKRTGEKVFLECVQDMDHENMFWYRQDPGLGLRLIYFSYDVKMKEKGDIPEGYSVSREKKERFSLILESASTNQTSMYLCASKPANTGELFFGEGSRLTVL.

This clone showed up just a few times. The chain employs TRBV2 and TRBJ1-5; no reliable D call. The V gene's germline CDR1 is SNHLY and CDR2 FYNNEI. V was pared by 6 bases and J by 0 bases, with 9 bases between. This CDR3 spans 14 amino acids. The CDR3 here is CASRRDYSNQPQHF. The CDR3 DNA sequence: TGTGCCAGCAGGAGAGATTATAGCAATCAGCCCCAGCATTTT.

This clone was detected once. J is TRBJ2-2 and V is TRBV4-1; TRBD2 aligns across 9 bases. V shed 4 bases, J shed 5 bases, and the junction held 2 bases outside the gene matches. Per the germline V gene, CDR1 is MGHRA and CDR2 is YSYEKL. The CDR3 extends over 14 amino acids. This chain's CDR3 is CASSPLAGTGELFF. In DNA, the CDR3 is TGCGCCAGCAGCCCGCTAGCGGGAACCGGGGAGCTGTTTTTT.

This chain connects TRBV30 to TRBJ2-7; 7 bases fit TRBD2. Trimming at V came to 4 bases and at J to 6 bases, leaving 9 bases not matched to a gene. In germline, CDR1 is GTSNPN, CDR2 SVGIG (reference sequence). The CDR3 loop spans 13 amino acids. CDR3 sequence: CAWTSGTPGEQYF. The DNA of the CDR3 is TGTGCCTGGACCAGCGGGACCCCCGGCGAGCAGTACTTC.

The CDR3 DNA reads as TGCGCCAGCAGCTACTGGGGGGTCACTGAAGCTTTCTTT. Protein product: CASSYWGVTEAFF. The J gene is TRBJ1-1, the V gene TRBV5-1; the D gene is possibly TRBD1 (5 bases). The CDR3 runs to 13 residues. V lost 3 bases and J 4 bases, leaving 10 bases between the germline ends. Germline CDR1 and CDR2: SGHRS and YFSETQ.

The genes are TRBV11-3 and TRBJ2-1; 7 nucleotides agree with TRBD1. The CDR3 totals 14 residues. J was trimmed by 0 bases and V by 5 bases; bases with no gene match: 1. The germline V gene encodes CDR1 SGHNT and CDR2 YENEEA. CDR3 region: CASSPGGSYNEQFF. The CDR3 bases are TGTGCCAGCAGCCCAGGGGGCTCCTACAATGAGCAGTTCTTC.

The gene calls are TRBV5-1 and TRBJ1-4, with TRBD1 matching 9 bases. J gave up 7 bases and V 3 bases, and 7 bases lay outside the gene matches. The CDR3 runs to 15 residues. Germline lookup yields CDR1 SGHRS and CDR2 YFSETQ. The CDR3 reads CASSSGQGIAEKLFF. In DNA, the CDR3 is TGCGCCAGCAGCTCTGGACAGGGGATCGCTGAAAAACTGTTTTTT.

Only one count was recorded for this clone. J is TRBJ2-7 and V is TRBV6-5; 11 bases align to TRBD1. CDR1 is MNHEY, CDR2 SVGAGI, per germline. The CDR3 consists of 16 residues. J gave up 2 bases and V 0 bases, and 3 bases lay outside the gene matches. The CDR3 nucleotides read TGTGCCAGCAGTTACTCGTGGACAGGGGGCACCTACGAGCAGTACTTC. Translated: CASSYSWTGGTYEQYF.

A single count supports this clone. The rearrangement links TRBV2 to TRBJ2-2, with 7 nucleotides matching TRBD2. The J segment lost 3 bases and the V segment lost 2 bases, leaving 9 bases of the junction unmatched. CDR3 size: 17 residues. Germline V gene lookup returns CDR1 SNHLY and CDR2 FYNNEI. CDR3 in amino acids: CASSEFALAADTGELFF. The CDR3 DNA follows: TGTGCCAGCAGTGAATTCGCGCTAGCGGCGGACACCGGGGAGCTGTTTTTT.

This clone came up a few times. The chain links TRBV15 to TRBJ2-2; D unclear. CDR1 is LNHNV and CDR2 is YYDKDF in the germline V gene (reference sequence). V was clipped by 1 base and J by 3 bases, with 9 bases between them. CDR3 length: 15 residues. The CDR3 DNA follows: TGTGCCACCAGCAGAGTGTCCCCTTACACCGGGGAGCTGTTTTTT. Translated: CATSRVSPYTGELFF.

This clone showed up just a few times. The gene calls are TRBV12-5 and TRBJ2-2; D perhaps matches TRBD2 (7 bases). The CDR3 runs to 15 residues. Germline V lookup: CDR1 LGHNT, CDR2 FRNRAP. Trimming shortened V by 1 base and J by 4 bases, and 10 bases separated the two germline ends. This CDR3 is CASGLDREGTGELFF. CDR3 DNA: TGTGCTAGTGGTTTGGACAGGGAGGGCACCGGGGAGCTGTTTTTT.

This sequence joins TRBV6-1 and TRBJ1-2, with a weak D call TRBD1 (5 bases). With 6 bases removed from V and 8 bases from J, the gap between germline ends came to 13 bases. This CDR3 has 12 amino acids. Germline V lookup: CDR1 MNHNS, CDR2 SASEGT. The CDR3 DNA reads TGTGCCAGCAGGGGCAGGGTAGGGGGCTACACCTTC. The encoded protein is CASRGRVGGYTF.

This clone was observed many times. The CDR3 spells CASSVSGLPTVGETQYF. CDR3 in DNA: TGTGCCAGCAGCGTATCGGGACTCCCTACAGTCGGAGAGACCCAGTACTTC. The rearrangement uses TRBV9 and TRBJ2-5, with D possibly matching TRBD2 (6 bases). CDR3 length equals 17 residues. Germline CDR1 is SGDLS and CDR2 is YYNGEE. Trimming left V 1 base short and J 4 bases short, with 20 bases between. Full variable domain (rest looked up from reference TRBV9 and TRBJ2-5): DSGVTQTPKHLITATGQRVTLRCSPRSGDLSVYWYQQSLDQGLQFLIQYYNGEERAKGNILERFSAQQFPDLHSELNLSSLELGDSALYFCASSVSGLPTVGETQYFGPGTRLLVL.

V usage is TRBV9 and J usage is TRBJ2-7; maybe TRBD2 (6 bases). CDR1 is SGDLS and CDR2 is YYNGEE in the germline V gene. V lost 4 bases to trimming and J lost 4 bases, with 21 bases between them. The CDR3 is made up of 16 amino acids. The CDR3, as DNA: TGTGCCAGCAGCCCCTTGACTAGTGCGTGGGATTACGAGCAGTACTTC. This encodes CASSPLTSAWDYEQYF. Full variable domain (missing parts from reference TRBV9 and TRBJ2-7): DSGVTQTPKHLITATGQRVTLRCSPRSGDLSVYWYQQSLDQGLQFLIQYYNGEERAKGNILERFSAQQFPDLHSELNLSSLELGDSALYFCASSPLTSAWDYEQYFGPGTRLTVT.

V and J are TRBV19 and TRBJ1-1, with D perhaps matching TRBD1 (6 bases). Trimming took off 3 bases at V and 5 bases at J, with 13 bases between the two ends. Per the germline V gene, CDR1 is LNHDA and CDR2 is SQIVND (reference sequence). This CDR3 has 14 residues. The CDR3 spells CASSMGALRTEAFF. CDR3 sequence (DNA): TGTGCCAGTAGTATGGGGGCCCTACGAACTGAAGCTTTCTTT.

The CDR3 protein is CASSLDRVGDYGYTF. The CDR3 DNA reads TGCGCCAGCAGCTTGGATAGGGTGGGAGACTATGGCTACACCTTC. The chain is built from TRBV5-1 and TRBJ1-2; D is uncertain. Germline CDR1 reads SGHRS; CDR2 reads YFSETQ. The CDR3 sequence is 15 residues long. Trimming removed 0 bases at V and 3 bases at J, with 12 bases between.

This rearrangement joins TRBV5-4 to TRBJ1-6; TRBD1 matches at 7 bases. This CDR3 has 16 amino acids. V lost 3 bases to trimming and J lost 8 bases; unmatched junction nucleotides: 11. Germline CDR1 reads SGHNT; CDR2 reads YYREEE (reference sequence). The DNA for the CDR3 is TGTGCCAGCAGCTCTAGAAAACAGGGGTTTGATTCACCCCTCCACTTT. It translates to CASSSRKQGFDSPLHF. Looking up the rest from reference TRBV5-4 and TRBJ1-6 gives the full variable domain: ETGVTQSPTHLIKTRGQQVTLRCSSQSGHNTVSWYQQALGQGPQFIFQYYREEENGRGNFPPRFSGLQFPNYSSELNVNALELDDSALYLCASSSRKQGFDSPLHFGNGTRLTVT.

This clone was seen a few times. Here the CDR3 reads CASSLQEAFF. CDR3 nucleotide sequence: TGTGCCAGCAGCTTACAGGAAGCTTTCTTT. This chain uses TRBV7-9 with TRBJ1-1; no definite D call. Germline V lookup: CDR1 SEHNR, CDR2 FQNEAQ (reference sequence). Trimming pared 2 bases from V and 8 bases from J, leaving 3 bases between. The CDR3 runs 10 residues.

V usage is TRBV4-1 and J usage is TRBJ1-4; D not certain. Germline V lookup: CDR1 MGHRA, CDR2 YSYEKL. V gave up 5 bases and J gave up 9 bases, with 16 bases separating them. CDR3 length: 14 amino acids. The CDR3 loop is CASSVAAPGKKLFF. The CDR3 DNA follows: TGCGCCAGCAGCGTGGCGGCCCCCGGAAAAAAACTGTTTTTT.

V gene TRBV7-2 combines with J gene TRBJ1-6; no clear D gene. CDR3 length: 15 residues. CDR1 is SGHTA, CDR2 FQGNSA, per germline. V was clipped by 5 bases and J by 7 bases, with 15 bases between them. CDR3 loop: CASSVTAGVNSPLHF. Written as DNA, the CDR3 is TGTGCCAGCAGCGTAACCGCAGGCGTCAATTCACCCCTCCACTTT.

This sequence joins TRBV6-6 and TRBJ1-5; no clear D. The CDR3 extends over 15 amino acids. V was trimmed by 2 bases and J by 1 base, leaving 9 bases between them. The V gene's germline CDR1 is MNHNY and CDR2 SVGAGI (reference sequence). The chain's CDR3 is CASSYPSGSNQPQHF. Written as DNA, the CDR3 is TGTGCCAGCAGTTACCCCTCGGGAAGCAATCAGCCCCAGCATTTT.